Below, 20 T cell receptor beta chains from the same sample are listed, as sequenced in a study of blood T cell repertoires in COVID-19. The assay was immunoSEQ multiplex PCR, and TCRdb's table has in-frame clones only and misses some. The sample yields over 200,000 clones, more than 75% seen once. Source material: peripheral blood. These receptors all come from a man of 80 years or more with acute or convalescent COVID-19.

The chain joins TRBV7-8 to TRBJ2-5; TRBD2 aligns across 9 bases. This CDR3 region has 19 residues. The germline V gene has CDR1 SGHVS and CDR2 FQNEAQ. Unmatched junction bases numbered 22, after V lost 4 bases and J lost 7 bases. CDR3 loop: CASSSDLETSGKTSRTQYF. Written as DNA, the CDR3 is TGTGCCAGCAGCTCGGACCTAGAGACTAGCGGAAAAACCTCGAGGACCCAGTACTTC. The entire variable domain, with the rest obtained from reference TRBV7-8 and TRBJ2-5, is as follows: GAGVSQSPRYKVAKRGQDVALRCDPISGHVSLFWYQQALGQGPEFLTYFQNEAQLDKSGLPSDRFFAERPEGSVSTLKIQRTQQEDSAVYLCASSSDLETSGKTSRTQYFGPGTRLLVL.

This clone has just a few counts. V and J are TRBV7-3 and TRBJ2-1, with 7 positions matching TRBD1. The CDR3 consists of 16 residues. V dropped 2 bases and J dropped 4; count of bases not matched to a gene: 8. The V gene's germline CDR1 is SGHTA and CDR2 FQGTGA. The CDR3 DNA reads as TGTGCCAGCAGCTTAGCCCCCCCGGACAGGTACAATGAGCAGTTCTTC. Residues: CASSLAPPDRYNEQFF.

The CDR3 DNA is TGTGCCAGCAGGAGGACAGGGACTAATGAAAAACTGTTTTTT. Its protein is CASRRTGTNEKLFF. The chain recombines TRBV2 with TRBJ1-4, with 8 bases that match TRBD1. Losses at the gene ends were 6 bases for V and 2 bases for J; bases not matched to a gene: 2. This CDR3 region has 14 residues. The germline gives CDR1 SNHLY, CDR2 FYNNEI. The full variable domain, with the rest looked up from reference TRBV2 and TRBJ1-4, is EPEVTQTPSHQVTQMGQEVILRCVPISNHLYFYWYRQILGQKVEFLVSFYNNEISEKSEIFDDQFSVERPDGSNFTLKIRSTKLEDSAMYFCASRRTGTNEKLFFGSGTQLSVL.

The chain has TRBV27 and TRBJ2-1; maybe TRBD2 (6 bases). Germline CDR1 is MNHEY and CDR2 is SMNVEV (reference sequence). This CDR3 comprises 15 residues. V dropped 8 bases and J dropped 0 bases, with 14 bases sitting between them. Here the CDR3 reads CASGGNRGSYNEQFF. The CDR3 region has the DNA TGTGCCAGCGGGGGGAATAGAGGCTCCTACAATGAGCAGTTCTTC.

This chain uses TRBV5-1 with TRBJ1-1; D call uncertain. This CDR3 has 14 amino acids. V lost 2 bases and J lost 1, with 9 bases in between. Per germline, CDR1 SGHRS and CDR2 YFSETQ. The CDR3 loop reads CASSFAGTNTEAFF. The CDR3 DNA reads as TGCGCCAGCAGCTTCGCGGGAACGAACACTGAAGCTTTCTTT.

Here the CDR3 DNA reads TGCGCCAGCAGCTCGACTAGCGGGAGTAGTGAGCAGTTCTTC. Its protein is CASSSTSGSSEQFF. The chain is built from TRBV5-1 and TRBJ2-1; 12 nucleotides match TRBD2. The CDR3 sequence is 14 residues long. The trim removed 3 bases at V and 9 bases at J, leaving 4 bases unmatched. In germline, CDR1 is SGHRS, CDR2 YFSETQ.

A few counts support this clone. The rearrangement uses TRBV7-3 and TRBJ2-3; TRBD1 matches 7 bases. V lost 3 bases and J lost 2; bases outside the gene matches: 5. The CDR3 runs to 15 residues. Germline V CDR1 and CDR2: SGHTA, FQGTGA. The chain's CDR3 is CASSFSGQYTDTQYF. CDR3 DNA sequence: TGTGCCAGCAGCTTTTCGGGACAGTACACAGATACGCAGTATTTT.

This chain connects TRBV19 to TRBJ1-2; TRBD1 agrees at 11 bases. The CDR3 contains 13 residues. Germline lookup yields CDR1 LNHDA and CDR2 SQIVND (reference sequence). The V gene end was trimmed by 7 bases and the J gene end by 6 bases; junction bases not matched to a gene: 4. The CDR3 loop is CASTDRGLNGYTF. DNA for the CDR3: TGTGCCAGTACGGACAGGGGGCTAAATGGCTACACCTTC.

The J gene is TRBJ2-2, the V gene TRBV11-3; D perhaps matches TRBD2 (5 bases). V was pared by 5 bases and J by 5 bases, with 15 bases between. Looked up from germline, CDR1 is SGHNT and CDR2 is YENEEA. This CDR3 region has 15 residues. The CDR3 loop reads CASSGEGFGTGELFF. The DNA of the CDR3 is TGTGCCAGCAGCGGAGAGGGATTCGGGACCGGGGAGCTGTTTTTT.

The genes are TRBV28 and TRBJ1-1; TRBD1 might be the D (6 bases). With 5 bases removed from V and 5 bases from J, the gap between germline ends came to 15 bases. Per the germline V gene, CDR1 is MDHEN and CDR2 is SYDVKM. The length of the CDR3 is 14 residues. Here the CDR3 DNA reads TGTGCCAGCAGTCCCTACTACCAGGGGACTGAAGCTTTCTTT. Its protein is CASSPYYQGTEAFF.

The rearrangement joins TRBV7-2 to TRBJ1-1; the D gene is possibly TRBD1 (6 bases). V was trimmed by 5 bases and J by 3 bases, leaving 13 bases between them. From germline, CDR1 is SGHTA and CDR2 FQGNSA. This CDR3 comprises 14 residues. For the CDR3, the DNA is TGTGCCAGCAGCCCGGGACAAAGGTACACTGAAGCTTTCTTT. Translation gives CASSPGQRYTEAFF.

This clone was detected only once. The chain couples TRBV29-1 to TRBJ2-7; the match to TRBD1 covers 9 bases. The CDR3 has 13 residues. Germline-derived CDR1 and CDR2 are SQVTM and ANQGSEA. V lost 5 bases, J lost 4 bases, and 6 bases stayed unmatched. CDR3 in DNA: TGCAGCGTTTACAGGGGGCTGGGATACGAGCAGTACTTC. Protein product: CSVYRGLGYEQYF.

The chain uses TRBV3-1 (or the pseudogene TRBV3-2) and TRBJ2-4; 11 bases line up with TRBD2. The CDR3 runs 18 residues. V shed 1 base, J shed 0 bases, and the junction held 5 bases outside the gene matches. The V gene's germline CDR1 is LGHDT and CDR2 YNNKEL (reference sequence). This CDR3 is CASSQVLAGAVAKNIQYF. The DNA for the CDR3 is TGTGCCAGCAGCCAAGTACTAGCGGGAGCGGTAGCCAAAAACATTCAGTACTTC.

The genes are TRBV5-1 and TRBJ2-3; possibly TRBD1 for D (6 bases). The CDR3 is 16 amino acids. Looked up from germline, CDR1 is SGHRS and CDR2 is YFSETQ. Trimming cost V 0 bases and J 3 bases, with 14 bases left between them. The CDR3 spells CASSLGGGRGTDTQYF. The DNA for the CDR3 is TGCGCCAGCAGCTTGGGTGGGGGCCGCGGGACAGATACGCAGTATTTT.

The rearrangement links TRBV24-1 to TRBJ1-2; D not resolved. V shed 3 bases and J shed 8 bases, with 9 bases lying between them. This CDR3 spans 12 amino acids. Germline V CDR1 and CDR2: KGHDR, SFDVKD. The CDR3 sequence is CATSDTSWGYTF. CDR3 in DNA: TGTGCCACCAGTGATACCAGTTGGGGCTACACCTTC.

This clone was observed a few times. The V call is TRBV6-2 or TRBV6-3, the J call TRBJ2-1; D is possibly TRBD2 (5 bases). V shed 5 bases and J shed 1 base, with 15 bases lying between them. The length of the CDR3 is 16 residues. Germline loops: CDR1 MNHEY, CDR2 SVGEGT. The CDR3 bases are TGTGCCAGCAGTGACCAGCGGACCTCGTCCTACAATGAGCAGTTCTTC. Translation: CASSDQRTSSYNEQFF.

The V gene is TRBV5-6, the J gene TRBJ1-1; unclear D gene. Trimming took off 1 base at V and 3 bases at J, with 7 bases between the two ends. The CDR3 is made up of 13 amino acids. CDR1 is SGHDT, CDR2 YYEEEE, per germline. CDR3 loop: CASSLSGYTEAFF. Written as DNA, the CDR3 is TGTGCCAGCAGCTTGTCCGGGTACACTGAAGCTTTCTTT.

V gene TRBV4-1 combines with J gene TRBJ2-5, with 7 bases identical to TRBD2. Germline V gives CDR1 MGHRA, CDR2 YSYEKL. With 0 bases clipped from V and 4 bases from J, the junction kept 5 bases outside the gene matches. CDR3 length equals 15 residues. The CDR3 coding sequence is TGCGCCAGCAGCCAAGATTTGCGGGAGCCAGAGACCCAGTACTTC. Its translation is CASSQDLREPETQYF.

CDR3 in amino acids: CASSRDRVNTEAFF. CDR3 in DNA: TGTGCCAGCTCACGCGACAGGGTGAACACTGAAGCTTTCTTT. The J gene is TRBJ1-1, the V gene TRBV18; TRBD1 agrees at 7 bases. CDR1 KGHSH and CDR2 LQKENI come from the germline V gene. The CDR3 extends over 14 amino acids. V trimming: 4 bases; J trimming: 0 bases; junction bases outside the gene matches: 2.

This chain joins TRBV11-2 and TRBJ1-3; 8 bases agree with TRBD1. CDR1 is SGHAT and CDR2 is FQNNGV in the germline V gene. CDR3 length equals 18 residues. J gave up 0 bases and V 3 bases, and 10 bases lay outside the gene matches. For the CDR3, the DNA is TGTGCCAGCAGCTTTTTGTTTCAGGGGGCCAGCTCTGGAAACACCATATATTTT. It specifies CASSFLFQGASSGNTIYF.